What follows are 18 T cell receptor beta chains derived from one specimen sequenced in a study of blood T cell repertoires in COVID-19. The protocol was immunoSEQ multiplex PCR, while the TCRdb copy is restricted to in-frame clones and leaves out a portion. This sample has just under 85,000 clones; around 87% occur once, and the top ten carry approximately 8.1%. Sequencing was carried out using peripheral blood. Receptors were obtained from an older man with active or convalescent COVID-19.

The gene calls are TRBV30 and TRBJ1-2; no firm D call. The CDR3 runs 14 residues. The V end lost 0 bases, the J end lost 8 bases, and 16 bases lay between the germline ends. Germline loops: CDR1 GTSNPN, CDR2 SVGIG (reference sequence). The CDR3 bases are TGTGCCTGGAGTGTACGACAAACAAGTGCGGGCTACACCTTC. It is translated as CAWSVRQTSAGYTF.

This chain joins TRBV7-9 and TRBJ1-1; the D gene is possibly TRBD1 (5 bases). There are 15 residues in the CDR3. Trimming removed 5 bases at V and 3 bases at J, with 16 bases between. CDR1 is SEHNR, CDR2 FQNEAQ, per germline (reference sequence). CDR3 residues: CASSVNGGRDTEAFF. CDR3 nucleotide sequence: TGTGCCAGCAGCGTAAACGGTGGCAGGGACACTGAAGCTTTCTTT.

The chain recombines TRBV12-3 or TRBV12-4 with TRBJ1-1; the D gene is possibly TRBD1 (5 bases). The V end lost 8 bases, the J end lost 3 bases, and 10 bases lay between the germline ends. This CDR3 spans 12 amino acids. CDR3 loop: CASARRDTEAFF. For the CDR3, the DNA is TGTGCCAGCGCGCGCAGGGACACTGAAGCTTTCTTT.

The chain couples TRBV28 to TRBJ2-3; TRBD2 agrees at 8 bases. V dropped 7 bases and J dropped 6; count of bases not matched to a gene: 9. This CDR3 comprises 14 residues. Germline V gene data show CDR1 as MDHEN and CDR2 as SYDVKM. CDR3 residues: CASTNGGASDTQYF. CDR3 DNA sequence: TGTGCCAGCACCAACGGGGGGGCCTCCGATACGCAGTATTTT.

V usage is TRBV27 and J usage is TRBJ2-6; D remains unclear. CDR1 and CDR2 (germline): MNHEY, SMNVEV (reference sequence). CDR3 length: 15 amino acids. Trimming cost V 2 bases and J 0 bases, with 5 bases left between them. This CDR3 is CASSLVSSGANVLTF. The CDR3 bases are TGTGCCAGCAGTTTAGTGAGCTCTGGGGCCAACGTCCTGACTTTC.

This rearrangement joins TRBV11-3 to TRBJ2-1; D ambiguous. This CDR3 has 16 residues. Germline lookup yields CDR1 SGHNT and CDR2 YENEEA. The V gene lost 0 bases and the J gene lost 7 bases, with 16 bases spanning the gap. CDR3 loop: CASSLEAGIGDNEQFF. The DNA of the CDR3 is TGTGCCAGCAGCTTAGAGGCAGGCATTGGTGATAATGAGCAGTTCTTC.

V usage is TRBV2 and J usage is TRBJ2-5; no clear D. The CDR3 has 13 residues. V was shortened by 4 bases and J by 1 base, with 7 bases between the two germline ends. CDR1 SNHLY and CDR2 FYNNEI come from the germline V gene. The DNA for the CDR3 is TGTGCCAGCAGTGGGCAACCCCAAGAGACCCAGTACTTC. Amino acids: CASSGQPQETQYF.

In this sample, this clone turned up once. Sequence at one end of the junction differs from germline and may be a read error. CDR3 bases: TGTGCCAGCTCACCCACCGGGACAGAGCGCACCCGGGAGCTGTTTTTT. This sequence encodes CASSPTGTERTRELFF. This chain connects TRBV18 to TRBJ2-2; 7 bases line up with TRBD1. CDR1 is KGHSH and CDR2 is LQKENI in the germline V gene. The CDR3 has 16 amino acids.

The chain links TRBV6-6 to TRBJ1-2; 9 positions match TRBD1. The CDR3 is 14 residues long. The germline V gene has CDR1 MNHNY and CDR2 SVGAGI (reference sequence). The V and J ends lost 4 bases and 5 bases, in that order; junction bases with no gene match: 5. The CDR3 loop is CASSWDRDAYGYTF. DNA for the CDR3: TGTGCCAGCAGTTGGGACAGGGACGCGTATGGCTACACCTTC.

The V and J genes are TRBV19 and TRBJ1-2, with TRBD1 as a possible D gene (6 bases). Deletions cut 10 bases from V and 3 bases from J, with 15 bases between. CDR1 is LNHDA, CDR2 SQIVND, per germline (reference sequence). This CDR3 has 13 amino acids. Here the CDR3 DNA reads TGTGCCACCACCGGACAGAGATACTATGGCTACACCTTC. Translated, it gives CATTGQRYYGYTF.

This chain links TRBV24-1 with TRBJ2-1, with TRBD2 matching over 8 bases. Germline V CDR1 and CDR2: KGHDR, SFDVKD. V was clipped by 4 bases and J by 9 bases; unmatched bases: 10. The CDR3 runs 15 residues. The CDR3 bases are TGTGCCACCAGTGACGCCGGGACTAGGGGTGCTGAGCAGTTCTTC. This translates into CATSDAGTRGAEQFF.

The rearrangement links TRBV29-1 to TRBJ1-4, with 8 bases lining up with TRBD1. The length of the CDR3 is 14 residues. The J segment lost 8 bases and the V segment lost 4 bases, leaving 9 bases of the junction unmatched. Germline lookup yields CDR1 SQVTM and CDR2 ANQGSEA. CDR3 residues: CSVVDAYRGEKLFF. The CDR3, as DNA: TGCAGCGTTGTTGATGCCTACAGGGGGGAAAAACTGTTTTTT.

The rearrangement uses TRBV30 and TRBJ2-1; TRBD2 is a possible D gene (5 bases). Germline CDR1 reads GTSNPN; CDR2 reads SVGIG (reference sequence). V dropped 5 bases and J dropped 0 bases, with 5 bases sitting between them. CDR3 length: 12 amino acids. Written as DNA, the CDR3 is TGTGCCTGGGGGAGCTCCTACAATGAGCAGTTCTTC. Amino acid sequence: CAWGSSYNEQFF.

This clone was seen a handful of times. This sequence joins TRBV2 and TRBJ1-5; D call uncertain. CDR3 length equals 15 residues. V was pared by 6 bases and J by 2 bases, with 14 bases between. Per germline, CDR1 SNHLY and CDR2 FYNNEI. CDR3 in amino acids: CASREDVRGNQPQHF. In nucleotides, the CDR3 is TGTGCCAGCAGGGAGGACGTAAGGGGCAATCAGCCCCAGCATTTT.

The V call is TRBV13, the J call TRBJ1-2; tentative D call: TRBD1 (6 bases). V shed 4 bases and J shed 5 bases, with 17 bases lying between them. The CDR3 length is 15 residues. The germline V gene encodes CDR1 PRHDT and CDR2 FYEKMQ (reference sequence). CDR3 residues: CASSSFGTTLYGYTF. The CDR3 DNA sequence: TGTGCCAGCAGCTCATTCGGGACAACACTATATGGCTACACCTTC.

This rearrangement joins TRBV7-9 to TRBJ1-2, with D unclear. V lost 5 bases and J 4 bases, leaving 8 bases between the germline ends. This CDR3 has 12 amino acids. The V gene's germline CDR1 is SEHNR and CDR2 FQNEAQ (reference sequence). CDR3 DNA sequence: TGTGCCAGCAGCCCCTCCTCCTATGGCTACACCTTC. Translation gives CASSPSSYGYTF.

This clone showed up just once. The CDR3 protein is CASSLEAGDRRELFF. For the CDR3, the DNA is TGTGCCAGCAGCTTAGAAGCGGGGGACCGGCGGGAGCTGTTTTTT. The chain uses TRBV7-9 and TRBJ2-2; 8 positions agree with TRBD2. CDR1 SEHNR and CDR2 FQNEAQ come from the germline V gene (reference sequence). Trimming at V came to 1 base and at J to 9 bases, leaving 7 bases not matched to a gene. This CDR3 has 15 amino acids.

This chain uses TRBV7-2 with TRBJ2-5; D may be TRBD1 (6 bases). V gave up 5 bases and J gave up 2 bases, with 15 bases separating them. Germline assignment: CDR1 SGHTA and CDR2 FQGNSA. The CDR3 consists of 15 residues. CDR3 bases: TGTGCCAGCAGCCCAGGGGTCGGCGGGCAAGAGACCCAGTACTTC. It yields the protein CASSPGVGGQETQYF.